A single sample is the source of the 10 T cell receptor beta chains below, sequenced in a study of human T cells and chemical hapten exposure. The library labeled individual cDNA molecules by adding unique molecular identifiers to them. TCRdb fed the reads into MiXCR, producing one record per CDR3 protein. Here the sample spans about 120,000 distinct CDR3 sequences, over 7.5% being singletons. The template was total RNA from unfractionated whole blood. The sample was whole blood. These receptors came from a human donor in good health. Some clones in this sample may be carry-over from other donors' samples.

V is TRBV6-6 and J is TRBJ2-5, with D possibly matching TRBD1 (6 bases). Trimming removed 6 bases from V and 2 bases from J, with 16 bases in between. The length of the CDR3 is 15 residues. Germline values: CDR1 MNHNY, CDR2 SVGAGI (reference sequence). The CDR3 protein is CASRVLGTRQETQYF. CDR3 sequence (DNA): TGTGCCAGCAGAGTCCTAGGGACAAGACAAGAGACCCAGTACTTC.

This clonotype was detected a few times. The J gene is TRBJ2-7, the V gene TRBV2, with 9 bases lining up with TRBD1. CDR1 SNHLY and CDR2 FYNNEI come from the germline V gene. This CDR3 contains 13 residues. The junction had 4 bases not matched to a gene; V was cut back by 7 bases and J by 3 bases. CDR3 in DNA: TGTGCCAGCACTCCGGGACAGGGCTACGAGCAGTACTTC. Encoded protein: CASTPGQGYEQYF.

J is TRBJ2-2 and V is TRBV7-6; D tentatively fits TRBD1 or TRBD2 (5 bases each). This CDR3 region has 17 residues. Looked up from germline, CDR1 is SGHVS and CDR2 is FNYEAQ. V gave up 1 base and J gave up 7 bases, with 19 bases separating them. This chain's CDR3 is CASSLVSRDVALGELFF. As DNA, the CDR3 is TGTGCCAGCAGCTTAGTTTCCCGGGACGTAGCCCTCGGGGAGCTGTTTTTT.

In its sample, this clonotype was seen a few times. The chain recombines TRBV7-9 with TRBJ2-1; D is undetermined. This CDR3 has 15 residues. CDR1 is SEHNR, CDR2 FQNEAQ, per germline (reference sequence). Trimming cost V 4 bases and J 3 bases, with 13 bases left between them. CDR3 sequence: CASSSTDRRYNEQFF. In nucleotides, the CDR3 is TGTGCCAGCAGCTCTACCGATAGACGCTACAATGAGCAGTTCTTC.

The gene calls are TRBV7-9 and TRBJ2-7, with TRBD1 matching 7 bases. The J segment lost 3 bases and the V segment lost 5 bases, leaving 10 bases of the junction unmatched. The CDR3 totals 15 residues. Germline V lookup: CDR1 SEHNR, CDR2 FQNEAQ (reference sequence). The CDR3 spells CASSRLQGVLYEQYF. In DNA, the CDR3 is TGTGCCAGCAGCAGATTGCAGGGGGTGCTCTACGAGCAGTACTTC.

This clonotype was seen only once. The V call is TRBV10-3, the J call TRBJ2-3; unclear D gene. Germline V gives CDR1 ENHRY, CDR2 SYGVKD. The CDR3 has 13 residues. Here the CDR3 DNA reads TGTGCAGCGAGACCATCCAGCGCAGATACGCAGTATTTT. Protein sequence: CAARPSSADTQYF.

This clonotype was picked up a small number of times. CDR3 coding DNA: TGCGCCAGCAGCCAAGAAGTTCCAGGGCACAATGAGCAGTTCTTC. Translating gives CASSQEVPGHNEQFF. The gene calls are TRBV4-1 and TRBJ2-1; tentative D call: TRBD1 (5 bases). Between the trimmed V and J ends, which lost 0 bases and 5 bases, there was a span of 11 bases. The length of the CDR3 is 15 residues. The germline gives CDR1 MGHRA, CDR2 YSYEKL.

This clonotype appeared a few times. The J gene is TRBJ2-7, the V gene TRBV20-1; 7 bases match TRBD2. This CDR3 contains 14 residues. Germline V gives CDR1 DFQATT, CDR2 SNEGSKA (reference sequence). Germline trimming cut 1 base from V and 2 bases from J; bases unmatched to any gene: 5. CDR3 nucleotide sequence: TGCAGTGCTAGAGGCCCCAGCGGGACCTACGAGCAGTACTTC. As protein: CSARGPSGTYEQYF.

This clonotype was counted ten times or more. This chain uses TRBV20-1 with TRBJ2-1; no reliable D call. The germline V gene has CDR1 DFQATT and CDR2 SNEGSKA (reference sequence). CDR3 length: 11 amino acids. Trimming cost V 3 bases and J 4 bases, with 4 bases left between them. The CDR3 loop reads CSASGYNEQFF. The CDR3 bases are TGCAGTGCTAGTGGGTACAATGAGCAGTTCTTC.

V and J are TRBV10-1 and TRBJ2-7, with TRBD2 matching over 10 bases. With V trimmed by 4 bases and J by 2 bases, 2 bases remained unmatched. This CDR3 has 14 residues. Germline lookup yields CDR1 WNHNN and CDR2 SYGVQD (reference sequence). CDR3 sequence: CASSGTSGPYEQYF. CDR3 sequence (DNA): TGCGCCAGCAGTGGGACTAGCGGACCCTACGAGCAGTACTTC.